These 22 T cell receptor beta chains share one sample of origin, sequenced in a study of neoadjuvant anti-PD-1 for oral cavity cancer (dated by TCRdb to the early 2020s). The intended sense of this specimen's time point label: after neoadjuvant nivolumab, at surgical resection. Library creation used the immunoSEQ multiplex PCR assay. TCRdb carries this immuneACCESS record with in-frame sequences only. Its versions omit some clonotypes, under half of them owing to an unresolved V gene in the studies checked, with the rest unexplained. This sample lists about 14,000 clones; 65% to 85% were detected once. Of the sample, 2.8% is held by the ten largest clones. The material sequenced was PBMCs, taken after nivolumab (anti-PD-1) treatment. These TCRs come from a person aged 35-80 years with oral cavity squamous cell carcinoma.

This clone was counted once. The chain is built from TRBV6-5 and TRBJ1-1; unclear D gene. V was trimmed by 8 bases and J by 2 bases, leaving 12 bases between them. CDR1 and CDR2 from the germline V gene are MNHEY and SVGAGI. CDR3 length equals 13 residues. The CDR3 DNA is TGTGCCAGCGCCCAGACCGTAAACACTGAAGCTTTCTTT. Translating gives CASAQTVNTEAFF.

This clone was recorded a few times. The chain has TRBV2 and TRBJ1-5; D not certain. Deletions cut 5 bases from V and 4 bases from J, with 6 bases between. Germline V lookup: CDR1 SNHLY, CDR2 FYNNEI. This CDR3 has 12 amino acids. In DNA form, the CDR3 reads TGTGCCAGCAGTTCCCTGAATCAGCCCCAGCATTTT. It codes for CASSSLNQPQHF.

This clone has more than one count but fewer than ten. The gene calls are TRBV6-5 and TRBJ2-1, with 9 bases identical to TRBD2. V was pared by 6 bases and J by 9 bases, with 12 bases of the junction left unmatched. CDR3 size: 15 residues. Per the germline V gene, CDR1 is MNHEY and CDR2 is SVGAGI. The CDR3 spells CASSLAGVGPTEQFF. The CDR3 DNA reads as TGTGCCAGCAGCTTAGCGGGAGTGGGTCCTACTGAGCAGTTCTTC.

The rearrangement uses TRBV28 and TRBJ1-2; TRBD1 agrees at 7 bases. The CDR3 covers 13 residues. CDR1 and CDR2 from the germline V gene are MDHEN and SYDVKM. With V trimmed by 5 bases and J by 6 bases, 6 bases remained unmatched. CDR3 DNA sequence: TGTGCCAGCAGTGAACAGGGGATACATGGCTACACCTTC. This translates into CASSEQGIHGYTF.

CDR3 in DNA: TGTGCCAGCAGTGAAGGTCAGGGACTATCCTACGAGCAGTACTTC. The encoded protein is CASSEGQGLSYEQYF. This chain links TRBV6-1 with TRBJ2-7; 7 positions agree with TRBD2. Germline trimming cut 1 base from V and 1 base from J; bases unmatched to any gene: 4. CDR1 and CDR2 (germline): MNHNS, SASEGT. The length of the CDR3 is 15 residues.

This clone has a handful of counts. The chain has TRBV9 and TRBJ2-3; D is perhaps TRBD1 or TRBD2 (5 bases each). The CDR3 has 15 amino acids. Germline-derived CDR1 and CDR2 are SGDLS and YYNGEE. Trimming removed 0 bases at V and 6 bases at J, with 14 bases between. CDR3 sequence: CASSVDETWGDTQYF. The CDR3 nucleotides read TGTGCCAGCAGCGTAGATGAGACCTGGGGGGATACGCAGTATTTT.

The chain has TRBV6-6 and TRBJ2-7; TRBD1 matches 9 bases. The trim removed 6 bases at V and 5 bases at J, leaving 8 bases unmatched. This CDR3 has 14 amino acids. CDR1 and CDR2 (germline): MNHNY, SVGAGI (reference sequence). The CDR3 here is CASSLRDRVNEQYF. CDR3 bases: TGTGCCAGCAGCCTCCGGGACAGGGTCAACGAGCAGTACTTC.

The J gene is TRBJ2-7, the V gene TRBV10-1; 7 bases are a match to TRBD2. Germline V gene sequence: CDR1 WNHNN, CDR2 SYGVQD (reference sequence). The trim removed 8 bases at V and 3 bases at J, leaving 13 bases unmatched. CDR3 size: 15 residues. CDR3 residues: CASSRGEAGNYEQYF. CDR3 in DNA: TGCGCCAGCTCCCGCGGGGAAGCGGGGAACTACGAGCAGTACTTC.

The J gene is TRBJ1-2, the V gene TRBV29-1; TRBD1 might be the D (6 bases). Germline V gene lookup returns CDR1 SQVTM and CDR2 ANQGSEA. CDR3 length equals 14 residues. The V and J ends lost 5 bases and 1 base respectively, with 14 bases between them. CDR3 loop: CSVLGSRGNYGYTF. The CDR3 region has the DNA TGCAGCGTTCTAGGGTCCAGGGGTAACTATGGCTACACCTTC.

In DNA form, the CDR3 reads TGCAGTGCCCCAGGGTATCCTGAAGCTTTCTTT. Translating it yields CSAPGYPEAFF. This chain connects TRBV20-1 to TRBJ1-1; D is perhaps TRBD1 (5 bases). Germline V CDR1 and CDR2: DFQATT, SNEGSKA (reference sequence). The V and J ends lost 6 bases and 6 bases respectively, with 11 bases between them. This CDR3 region has 11 residues.

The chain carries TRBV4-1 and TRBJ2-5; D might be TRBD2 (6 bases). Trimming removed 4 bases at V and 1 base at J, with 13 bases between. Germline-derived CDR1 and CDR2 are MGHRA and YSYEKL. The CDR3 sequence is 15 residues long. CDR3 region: CASSPRDGGQETQYF. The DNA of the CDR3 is TGCGCCAGCAGCCCCCGGGACGGGGGCCAAGAGACCCAGTACTTC.

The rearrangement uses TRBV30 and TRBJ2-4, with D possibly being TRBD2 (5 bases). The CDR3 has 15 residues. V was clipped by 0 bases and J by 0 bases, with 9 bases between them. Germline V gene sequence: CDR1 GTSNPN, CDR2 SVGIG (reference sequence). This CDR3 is CAWSVNGIAKNIQYF. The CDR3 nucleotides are TGTGCCTGGAGTGTTAACGGGATAGCCAAAAACATTCAGTACTTC.

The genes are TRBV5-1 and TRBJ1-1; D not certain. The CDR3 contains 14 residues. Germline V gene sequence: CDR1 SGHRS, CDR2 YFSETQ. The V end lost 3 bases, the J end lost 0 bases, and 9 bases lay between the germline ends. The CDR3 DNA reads TGCGCCAGCAGCTCTAACATGATGAACACTGAAGCTTTCTTT. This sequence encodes CASSSNMMNTEAFF.

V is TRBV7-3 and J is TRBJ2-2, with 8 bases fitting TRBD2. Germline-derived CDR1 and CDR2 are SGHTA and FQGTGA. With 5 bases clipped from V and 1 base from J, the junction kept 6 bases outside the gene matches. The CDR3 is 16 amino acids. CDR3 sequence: CASSPGSGGNTGELFF. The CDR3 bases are TGTGCCAGCAGCCCTGGGAGCGGGGGGAACACCGGGGAGCTGTTTTTT.

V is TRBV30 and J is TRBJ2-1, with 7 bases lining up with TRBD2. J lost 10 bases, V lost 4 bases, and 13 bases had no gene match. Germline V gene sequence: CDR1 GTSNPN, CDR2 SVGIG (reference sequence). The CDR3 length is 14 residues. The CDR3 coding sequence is TGTGCCTGGAAAGGGCAACGGGAGGTTAGGGAGCAGTTCTTC. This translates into CAWKGQREVREQFF.

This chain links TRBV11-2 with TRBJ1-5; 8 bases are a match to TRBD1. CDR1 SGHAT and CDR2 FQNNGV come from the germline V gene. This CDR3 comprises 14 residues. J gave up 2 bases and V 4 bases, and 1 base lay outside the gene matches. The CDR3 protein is CASSWTGRNQPQHF. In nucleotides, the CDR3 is TGTGCCAGCAGCTGGACAGGGCGCAATCAGCCCCAGCATTTT.

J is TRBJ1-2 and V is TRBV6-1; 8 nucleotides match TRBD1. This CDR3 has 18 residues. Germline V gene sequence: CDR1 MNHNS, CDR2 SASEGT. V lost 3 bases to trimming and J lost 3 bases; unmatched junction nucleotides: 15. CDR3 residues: CASSDLIGKTGEDYGYTF. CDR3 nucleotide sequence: TGTGCCAGCAGTGACTTAATAGGAAAGACAGGGGAAGACTATGGCTACACCTTC.

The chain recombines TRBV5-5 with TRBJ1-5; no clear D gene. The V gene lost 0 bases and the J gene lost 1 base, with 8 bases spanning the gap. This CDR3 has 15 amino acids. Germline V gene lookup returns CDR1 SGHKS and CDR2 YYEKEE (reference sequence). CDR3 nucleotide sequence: TGTGCCAGCAGCTTGGCCGGTGTCAGCAATCAGCCCCAGCATTTT. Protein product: CASSLAGVSNQPQHF.

CDR3 protein: CASSARGGLAAPYEQYF. The CDR3 nucleotides are TGTGCCAGCAGTGCTCGGGGGGGCCTAGCGGCCCCCTACGAGCAGTACTTC. The chain carries TRBV6-1 and TRBJ2-7, with TRBD2 matching over 8 bases. The V segment lost 4 bases and the J segment 2 bases; nucleotides outside the gene matches: 13. The CDR3 has 17 residues. Per germline, CDR1 MNHNS and CDR2 SASEGT.

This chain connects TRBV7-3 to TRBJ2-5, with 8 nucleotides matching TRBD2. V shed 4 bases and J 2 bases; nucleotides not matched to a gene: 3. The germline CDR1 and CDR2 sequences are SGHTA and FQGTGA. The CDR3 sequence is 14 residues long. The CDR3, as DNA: TGTGCCAGCAGCTACATAGCGGGACAAGAGACCCAGTACTTC. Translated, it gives CASSYIAGQETQYF.

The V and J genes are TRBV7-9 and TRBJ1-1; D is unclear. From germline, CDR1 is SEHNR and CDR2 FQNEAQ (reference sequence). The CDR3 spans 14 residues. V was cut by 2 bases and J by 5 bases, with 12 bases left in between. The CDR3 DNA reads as TGTGCCAGCAGCTTAAGGGCATCTGGGACTGAAGCTTTCTTT. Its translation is CASSLRASGTEAFF.

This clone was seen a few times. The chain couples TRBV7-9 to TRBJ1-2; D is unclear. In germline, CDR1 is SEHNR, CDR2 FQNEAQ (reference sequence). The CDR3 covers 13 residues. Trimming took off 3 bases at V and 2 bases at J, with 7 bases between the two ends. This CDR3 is CASSFGRNYGYTF. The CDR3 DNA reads TGTGCCAGCAGCTTCGGCAGAAACTATGGCTACACCTTC.